The clone carrying this TCR beta chain was seen at least ten times. Its matching antigen is unknown. The sample is drawn from a study of neurological immune-mediated disorders. Notes on the study in general: Sharing of CDR3 amino acid sequences among expanded clones across subjects was absent, suggesting private repertoires in all groups. HTLV-1-associated myelopathy displayed the greatest TCR clonal expansion, and multiple sclerosis exhibited the smallest, lower than that of healthy controls. Clinical and MRI features did not associate with the cluster found in multiple sclerosis patients.

Template-switch 5'RACE cDNA synthesis added a 10-nucleotide unique molecular identifier. MiXCR was run by TCRdb on the 5' RACE reads, yielding one entry per CDR3 protein. The profile shows about 58,000 distinct CDR3 sequences, about 3.3% of them singletons. The CDR3 sequence is 14 residues long. V was pared by 1 base and J by 3 bases, with 10 bases between. The germline V gene encodes CDR1 SGHVS and CDR2 FQNEAQ. The J gene is TRBJ2-7, the V gene TRBV7-8; D may be TRBD1 (7 bases). This receptor was identified in a woman aged 55 to 70 with multiple sclerosis. Sequenced sample: PBMCs. The CDR3 region has the DNA TGTGCCAGCAGCTTAGGGGGGGACAGCTACGAGCAGTACTTC. Protein product: CASSLGGDSYEQYF.